These T cell receptor beta chains were read from a single sample in a study of molecular identifiers for immune sequencing clone quantification. TCRdb itself ran the PCR reads through MiXCR, one entry per CDR3 protein. This table holds about half a million distinct CDR3 sequences, 20% to 25% found once. The sequencing sample was made of naive CD8+ T cells from blood, with Jurkat cell RNA spiked in. Every receptor here comes from a human donor in good health. Some libraries in this study had Jurkat cell RNA spiked in. The CDR3 runs from the conserved cysteine through the conserved F or W. A D gene is named only where the DNA matches it firmly. Size is stated for part of the rows, as once, few or many counts, or as a class when the clone is expanded.

j_call | clone_size | d_call | v_call | cdr3_aa | cdr3_nt
TRBJ2-7 | - | - | TRBV28 | CASSHNRGLNSYEQYF | TGTGCCAGCAGTCACAACAGGGGACTGAACTCCTACGAGCAGTACTTC
TRBJ2-1 | few | - | TRBV6-6 | CASSYSTQSSYNEQFF | TGTGCCAGCAGTTACTCGACACAGAGCTCCTACAATGAGCAGTTCTTC
TRBJ2-1 | - | TRBD2 | TRBV5-3 | CASSPSGLAGGGLTDEQFF | TGTGCCAGCAGCCCGTCGGGACTAGCGGGAGGAGGGCTTACCGATGAGCAGTTCTTC
TRBJ2-7 | - | - | TRBV27 | CASSGEAYSYEQYF | TGTGCCAGCAGCGGAGAGGCCTACTCCTACGAGCAGTACTTC
TRBJ2-7 | - | TRBD1 | TRBV29-1 | CSVEIQGKVQYF | TGCAGCGTTGAAATACAGGGGAAGGTGCAGTACTTC
TRBJ1-3 | - | TRBD1 | TRBV5-1 | CASSPGTVGGFSGNTIYF | TGCGCCAGCAGCCCAGGGACAGTAGGTGGTTTCTCTGGAAACACCATATATTTT
TRBJ2-2 | many | - | TRBV6-6 | CASSWTPNTGELFF | TGTGCCAGCAGTTGGACACCGAACACCGGGGAGCTGTTTTTT
TRBJ2-4 | many | - | TRBV4-3 | CASSQEWQGTKNIQYF | TGCGCCAGCAGCCAAGAATGGCAGGGCACTAAAAACATTCAGTACTTC
TRBJ1-1 | few | - | TRBV6-5 | CASRPGRSLPEAFF | TGTGCCAGTAGACCGGGACGGAGTCTCCCTGAAGCTTTCTTT
TRBJ2-3 | - | - | TRBV27 | CATRELVGAWDTQYF | TGTGCCACCAGGGAATTAGTGGGAGCATGGGATACGCAGTATTTT
TRBJ1-6 | many | - | TRBV4-3 | CASSQNRPGLGNSPLHF | TGCGCCAGCAGCCAAAACAGACCGGGACTTGGAAATTCACCCCTCCACTTT
TRBJ2-1 | few | - | TRBV12-3/TRBV12-4 | CASKTYNEQFF | TGTGCCAGCAAAACGTACAATGAGCAGTTCTTC
TRBJ1-1 | many | TRBD1 | TRBV5-4 | CASSSGQGAEAFF | TGTGCCAGCAGCTCTGGACAGGGGGCTGAAGCTTTCTTT
TRBJ2-3 | many | TRBD2 | TRBV28 | CASSFLGASGSTDTQYF | TGTGCCAGCAGTTTCCTGGGGGCTAGCGGGAGCACAGATACGCAGTATTTT
TRBJ2-3 | many | - | TRBV2 | CASSEGQTFTDTQYF | TGTGCCAGCAGTGAGGGGCAGACTTTCACAGATACGCAGTATTTT
TRBJ2-4 | - | TRBD1 | TRBV29-1 | CSAVTGANIQYF | TGCAGCGCCGTGACAGGGGCAAACATTCAGTACTTC
TRBJ2-2 | - | - | TRBV11-2 | CASSRSASAQNTGELFF | TGTGCCAGCAGTCGTTCAGCCTCCGCCCAGAACACCGGGGAGCTGTTTTTT
TRBJ2-4 | many | - | TRBV4-3 | CASSQDYGAPGIQYF | TGCGCCAGCAGCCAAGATTACGGGGCCCCAGGGATTCAGTACTTC
TRBJ2-5 | - | - | TRBV3-1 | CASSQSGVQETQYF | TGTGCCAGCAGCCAATCAGGGGTCCAAGAGACCCAGTACTTC
TRBJ2-3 | few | - | TRBV29-1 | CSVEEGKGQYF | TGCAGCGTTGAAGAGGGTAAGGGGCAGTATTTT
TRBJ1-5 | - | - | TRBV12-3/TRBV12-4 | CASSLGALGQPQHF | TGTGCCAGCAGTTTAGGGGCCCTGGGCCAGCCCCAGCATTTT
TRBJ2-3 | - | TRBD2 | TRBV6-5 | CASSYGGRALDTQCF | TGTGCCAGCAGTTACGGCGGGAGGGCCTTAGATACGCAGTGTTTT
TRBJ2-3 | - | - | TRBV2 | CASSDGQGTNTQYF | TGTGCCAGCAGTGATGGGCAGGGGACTAATACGCAGTATTTT
TRBJ2-5 | many | - | TRBV7-9 | CASSLMTDLYQETQYF | TGTGCCAGCAGCTTAATGACAGATCTGTACCAAGAGACCCAGTACTTC
TRBJ2-7 | few | TRBD2 | TRBV4-3 | CASSQDAGAYEQSF | TGCGCCAGCAGCCAAGACGCGGGAGCCTACGAGCAGTCCTTC
TRBJ2-6 | many | TRBD1 | TRBV28 | CASSFRSPGQVSSGANVLTF | TGTGCCAGCAGCTTTAGATCACCGGGACAGGTGTCCTCTGGGGCCAACGTCCTGACTTTC
TRBJ2-1 | - | TRBD2 | TRBV6-5 | CASSLDEAGKYNEQFF | TGTGCCAGCAGCCTAGACGAAGCGGGGAAATACAATGAGCAGTTCTTC
TRBJ2-2 | few | - | TRBV20-1 | CGARDMSTATNTGELFF | TGCGGTGCTAGAGATATGTCGACGGCCACGAACACCGGGGAGCTGTTTTTT
TRBJ2-7 | many | TRBD1 | TRBV28 | CASSLRTGTGEQYF | TGTGCCAGCAGTCTAAGGACAGGGACGGGCGAGCAGTACTTC